Reported below is one T cell receptor (beta chain). Its antigen is not known. This CDR3 spans 11 amino acids. The junction had 2 bases not matched to a gene; V was cut back by 4 bases and J by 9 bases. Germline CDR1 reads SNHLY; CDR2 reads FYNNEI. The data originate from a study of CD8 T cells in ankylosing spondylitis. The study's findings and limits: The study identified a TCR beta motif of roughly eight highly homologous variants that appeared characteristic of ankylosing spondylitis blood.

Each CDR3 protein gets one entry after TCRdb re-called the 5' RACE reads with MiXCR. Of some 800,000 distinct CDR3 sequences listed, 12% are singletons. This sequence joins TRBV2 and TRBJ1-1, with 7 bases fitting TRBD1. The sequenced sample consisted of blood, either unsorted or a sorted T cell fraction (not recorded which). This clonotype originated in a male donor with ankylosing spondylitis. The CDR3 loop reads CASSVGQQAFF. For the CDR3, the DNA is TGTGCCAGCAGTGTGGGACAGCAAGCTTTCTTT.